This TCR beta chain was obtained from a study of blood T cells in healthy people across ages. The use of a sample-barcoded 5' primer and a J-beta primer mix characterized a second PCR of roughly 6 to 11 cycles. A template-switch adaptor with 12 random nucleotides tagged each cDNA molecule. TCRdb called the 5' RACE reads again in MiXCR, with one record for every CDR3 protein. The sample lists 580,000 or so distinct CDR3 sequences; around 50% were seen once. Study-wide findings and caveats: The long-lived group displayed more naive CD4+ cells, plus higher diversity, than the aged donors did. While age rose, TCR beta diversity per million T cells dropped in a roughly linear way.

Comments on this clonotype: Its antigen is not known.

The CDR3 is 18 residues long. Unmatched junction bases numbered 11, after V lost 4 bases and J lost 0 bases. CDR1 is SGHTA, CDR2 FQGNSA, per germline. Sequencing input: blood. This clonotype was sampled from a man older than 75 in good health. The chain uses TRBV7-2 and TRBJ2-3; TRBD1 matches at 9 bases. CDR3 bases: TGTGCCAGCAGCTCCGGGACAGGGATCTTATCTAGCACAGATACGCAGTATTTT. It codes for CASSSGTGILSSTDTQYF.